This TCR beta chain was captured by sequencing in a study of shared clonotypes between healthy human individuals. CD45RO-negative CD8 cells positively selected for CCR7 made up the naive population, which excluded terminally differentiated effector memory CD45RA+ cells. Only in-frame clones appear in the TCRdb table, and some are missing; sequencing was by immunoSEQ multiplex PCR. The sample lists about 680,000 clones; 92% were seen once. The TCR was taken from a man aged 30 to 39 in good health. The sequenced sample consisted of naive CD8+ T cells sorted from blood.

The CDR3 reads CASSLVPGDYEQYF. The CDR3 nucleotides are TGTGCCAGCAGCTTAGTTCCAGGGGATTACGAGCAGTACTTC. V gene TRBV7-2 combines with J gene TRBJ2-5; D perhaps matches TRBD1 (6 bases). With the DNA end fitting TRBJ2-7 better, the J assignment may be wrong. Per germline, CDR1 SGHTA and CDR2 FQGNSA. The CDR3 extends over 14 amino acids.